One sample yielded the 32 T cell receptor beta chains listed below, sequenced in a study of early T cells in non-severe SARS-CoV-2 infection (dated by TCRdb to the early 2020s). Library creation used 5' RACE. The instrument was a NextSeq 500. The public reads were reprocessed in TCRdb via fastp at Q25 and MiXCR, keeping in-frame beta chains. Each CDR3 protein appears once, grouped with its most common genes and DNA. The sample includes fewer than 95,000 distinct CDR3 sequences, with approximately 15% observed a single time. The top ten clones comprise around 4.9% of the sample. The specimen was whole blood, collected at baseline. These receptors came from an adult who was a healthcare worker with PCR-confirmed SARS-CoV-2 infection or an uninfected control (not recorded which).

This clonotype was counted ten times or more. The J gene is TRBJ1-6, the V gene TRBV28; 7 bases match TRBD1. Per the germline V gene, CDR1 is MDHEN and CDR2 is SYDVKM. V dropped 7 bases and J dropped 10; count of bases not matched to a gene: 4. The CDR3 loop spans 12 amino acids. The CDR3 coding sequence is TGTGCCAGCAAGGGACAGATATCACCCCTCCACTTT. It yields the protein CASKGQISPLHF. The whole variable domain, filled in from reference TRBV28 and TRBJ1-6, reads DVKVTQSSRYLVKRTGEKVFLECVQDMDHENMFWYRQDPGLGLRLIYFSYDVKMKEKGDIPEGYSVSREKKERFSLILESASTNQTSMYLCASKGQISPLHFGNGTRLTVT.

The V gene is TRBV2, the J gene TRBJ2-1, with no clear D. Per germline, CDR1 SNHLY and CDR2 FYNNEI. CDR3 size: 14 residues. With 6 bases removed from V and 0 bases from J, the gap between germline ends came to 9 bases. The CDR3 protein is CASSVESSYNEQFF. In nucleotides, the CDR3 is TGTGCCAGCAGCGTTGAAAGCTCCTACAATGAGCAGTTCTTC.

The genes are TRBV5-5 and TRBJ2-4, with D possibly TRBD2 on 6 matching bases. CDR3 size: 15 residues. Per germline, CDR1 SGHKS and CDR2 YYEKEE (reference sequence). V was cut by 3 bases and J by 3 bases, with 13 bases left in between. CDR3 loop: CASSSDPGVKNIQYF. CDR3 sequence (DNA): TGTGCCAGCAGCTCGGATCCGGGGGTCAAAAACATTCAGTACTTC.

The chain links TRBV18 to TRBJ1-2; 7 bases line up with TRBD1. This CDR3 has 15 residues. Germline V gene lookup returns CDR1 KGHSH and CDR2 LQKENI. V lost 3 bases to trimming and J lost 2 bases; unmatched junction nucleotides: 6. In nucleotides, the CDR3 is TGTGCCAGCTCACCGACAGGGAGCACGAACTATGGCTACACCTTC. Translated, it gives CASSPTGSTNYGYTF.

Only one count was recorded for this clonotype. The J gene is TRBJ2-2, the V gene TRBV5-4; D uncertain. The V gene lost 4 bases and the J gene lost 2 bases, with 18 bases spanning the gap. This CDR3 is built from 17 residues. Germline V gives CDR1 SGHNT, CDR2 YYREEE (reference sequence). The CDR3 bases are TGTGCCAGCAGCGACGGTGGGTTTAGGCCCAACACCGGGGAGCTGTTTTTT. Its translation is CASSDGGFRPNTGELFF.

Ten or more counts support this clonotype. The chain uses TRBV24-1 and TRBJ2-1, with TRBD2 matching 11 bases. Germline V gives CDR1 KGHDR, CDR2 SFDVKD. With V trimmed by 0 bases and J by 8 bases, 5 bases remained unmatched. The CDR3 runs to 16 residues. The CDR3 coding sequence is TGTGCCACCAGTGATTTGAGGACTAGCGGGCTCCATGAGCAGTTCTTC. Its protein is CATSDLRTSGLHEQFF.

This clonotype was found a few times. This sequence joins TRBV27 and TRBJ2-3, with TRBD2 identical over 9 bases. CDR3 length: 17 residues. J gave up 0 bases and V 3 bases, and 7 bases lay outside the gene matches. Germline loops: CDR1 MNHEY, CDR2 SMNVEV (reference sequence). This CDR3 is CASSFRRSGRSTDTQYF. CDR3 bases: TGTGCCAGCAGTTTCCGGAGGAGCGGGAGGAGCACAGATACGCAGTATTTT.

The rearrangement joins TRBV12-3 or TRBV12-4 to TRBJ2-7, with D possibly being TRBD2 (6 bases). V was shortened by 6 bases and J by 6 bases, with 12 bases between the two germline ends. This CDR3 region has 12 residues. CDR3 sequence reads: CASREGPGEQYF. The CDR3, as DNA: TGTGCCAGCAGGGAGGGTCCGGGCGAGCAGTACTTC.

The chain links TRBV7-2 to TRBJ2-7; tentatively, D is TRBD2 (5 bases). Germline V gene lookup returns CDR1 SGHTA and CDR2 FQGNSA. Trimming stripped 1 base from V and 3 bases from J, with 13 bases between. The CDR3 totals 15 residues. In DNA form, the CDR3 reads TGTGCCAGCAGCTTAGGGGCTAGCAGCCACTACGAGCAGTACTTC. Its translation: CASSLGASSHYEQYF.

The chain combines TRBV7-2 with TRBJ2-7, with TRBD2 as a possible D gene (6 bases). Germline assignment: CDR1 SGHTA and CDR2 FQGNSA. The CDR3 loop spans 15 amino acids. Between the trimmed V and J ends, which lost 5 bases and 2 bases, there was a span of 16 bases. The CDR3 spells CASSLQSSSAYEQYF. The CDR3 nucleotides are TGTGCCAGCAGCCTTCAGAGTTCTAGCGCCTACGAGCAGTACTTC.

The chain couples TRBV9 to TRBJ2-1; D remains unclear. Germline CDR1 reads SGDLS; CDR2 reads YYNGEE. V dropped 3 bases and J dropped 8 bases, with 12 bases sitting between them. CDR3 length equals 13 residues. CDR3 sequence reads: CASSARPRDEQFF. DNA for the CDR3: TGTGCCAGCAGCGCCCGACCGCGCGATGAGCAGTTCTTC.

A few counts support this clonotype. The CDR3: CASSIGGGNYNEQFF. DNA of the CDR3: TGTGCCAGTAGTATTGGAGGGGGTAACTACAATGAGCAGTTCTTC. This chain uses TRBV19 with TRBJ2-1; D may be TRBD1 or TRBD2 (6 bases each). V shed 3 bases and J shed 3 bases, with 12 bases lying between them. The CDR3 consists of 15 residues. Germline CDR1 and CDR2: LNHDA and SQIVND (reference sequence).

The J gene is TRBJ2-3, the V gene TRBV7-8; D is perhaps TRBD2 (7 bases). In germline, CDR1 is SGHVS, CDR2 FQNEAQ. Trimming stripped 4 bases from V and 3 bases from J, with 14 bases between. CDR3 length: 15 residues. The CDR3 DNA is TGTGCCAGCAGCTCCGGGGGGCTAGCAACAGATACGCAGTATTTT. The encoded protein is CASSSGGLATDTQYF. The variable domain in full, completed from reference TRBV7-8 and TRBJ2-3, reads GAGVSQSPRYKVAKRGQDVALRCDPISGHVSLFWYQQALGQGPEFLTYFQNEAQLDKSGLPSDRFFAERPEGSVSTLKIQRTQQEDSAVYLCASSSGGLATDTQYFGPGTRLTVL.

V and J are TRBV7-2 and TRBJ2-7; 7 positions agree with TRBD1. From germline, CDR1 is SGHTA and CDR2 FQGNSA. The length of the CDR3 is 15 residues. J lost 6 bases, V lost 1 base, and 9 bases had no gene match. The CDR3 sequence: CASSLGVTGSREQYF. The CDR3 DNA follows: TGTGCCAGCAGCTTAGGAGTGACAGGGAGTCGCGAGCAGTACTTC.

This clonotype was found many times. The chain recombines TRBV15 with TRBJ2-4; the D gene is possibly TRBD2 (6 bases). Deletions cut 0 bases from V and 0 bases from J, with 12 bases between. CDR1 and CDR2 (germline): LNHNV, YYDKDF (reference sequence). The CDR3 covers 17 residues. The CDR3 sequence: CATSRDGGSLAKNIQYF. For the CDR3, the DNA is TGTGCCACCAGCAGAGATGGGGGGAGCCTAGCCAAAAACATTCAGTACTTC.

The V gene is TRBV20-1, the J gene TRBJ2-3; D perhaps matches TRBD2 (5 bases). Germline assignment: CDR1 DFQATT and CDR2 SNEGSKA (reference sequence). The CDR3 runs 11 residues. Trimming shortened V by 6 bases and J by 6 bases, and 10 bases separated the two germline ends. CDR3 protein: CSAPKRDTQYF. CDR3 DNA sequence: TGCAGTGCCCCAAAGCGGGATACGCAGTATTTT.

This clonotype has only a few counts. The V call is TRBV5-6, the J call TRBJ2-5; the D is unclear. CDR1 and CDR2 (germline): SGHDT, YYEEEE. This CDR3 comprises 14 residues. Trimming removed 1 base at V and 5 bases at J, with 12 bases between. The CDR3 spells CASSLYQRRETQYF. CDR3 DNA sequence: TGTGCCAGCAGCTTGTACCAGCGAAGGGAGACCCAGTACTTC. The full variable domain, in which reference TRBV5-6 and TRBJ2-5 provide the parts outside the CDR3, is DAGVTQSPTHLIKTRGQQVTLRCSPKSGHDTVSWYQQALGQGPQFIFQYYEEEERQRGNFPDRFSGHQFPNYSSELNVNALLLGDSALYLCASSLYQRRETQYFGPGTRLLVL.

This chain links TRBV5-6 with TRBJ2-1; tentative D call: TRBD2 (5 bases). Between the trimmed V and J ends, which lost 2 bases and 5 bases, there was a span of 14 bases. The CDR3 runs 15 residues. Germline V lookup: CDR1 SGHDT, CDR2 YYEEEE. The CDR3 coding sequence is TGTGCCAGCAGCTTTGACTACCACCCTAACAATGAGCAGTTCTTC. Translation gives CASSFDYHPNNEQFF.

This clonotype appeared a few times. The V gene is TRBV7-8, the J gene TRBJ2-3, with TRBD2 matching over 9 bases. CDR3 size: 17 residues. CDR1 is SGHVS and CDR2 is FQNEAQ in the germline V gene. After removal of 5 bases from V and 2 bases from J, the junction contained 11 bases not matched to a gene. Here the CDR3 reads CASSPTRLAGNTDTQYF. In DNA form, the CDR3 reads TGTGCCAGCAGCCCGACCCGGCTAGCGGGGAACACAGATACGCAGTATTTT.

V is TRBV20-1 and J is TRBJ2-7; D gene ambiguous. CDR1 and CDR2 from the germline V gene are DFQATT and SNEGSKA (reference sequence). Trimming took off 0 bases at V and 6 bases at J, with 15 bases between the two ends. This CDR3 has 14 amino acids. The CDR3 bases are TGCAGTGCTAGAGAGGCGCCCGGTCGGGCCGAGCAGTACTTC. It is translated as CSAREAPGRAEQYF.

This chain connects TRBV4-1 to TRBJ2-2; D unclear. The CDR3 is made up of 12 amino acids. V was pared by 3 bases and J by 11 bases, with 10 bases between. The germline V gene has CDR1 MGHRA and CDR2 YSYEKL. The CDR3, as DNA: TGCGCCAGCAGCCATACTCGGAGTGAGCTGTTTTTT. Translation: CASSHTRSELFF.

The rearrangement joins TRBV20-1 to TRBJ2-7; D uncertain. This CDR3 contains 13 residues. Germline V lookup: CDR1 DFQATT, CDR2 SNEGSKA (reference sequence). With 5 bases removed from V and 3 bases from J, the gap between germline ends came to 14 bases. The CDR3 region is CSAGSQDGYEQYF. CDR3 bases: TGCAGTGCTGGAAGTCAAGACGGCTACGAGCAGTACTTC.

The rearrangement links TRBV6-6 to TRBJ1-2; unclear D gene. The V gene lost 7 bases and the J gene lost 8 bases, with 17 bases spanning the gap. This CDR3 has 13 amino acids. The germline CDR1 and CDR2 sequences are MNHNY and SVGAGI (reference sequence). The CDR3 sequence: CASTTNPGGGYTF. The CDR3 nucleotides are TGTGCCAGCACTACTAACCCAGGCGGCGGCTACACCTTC.

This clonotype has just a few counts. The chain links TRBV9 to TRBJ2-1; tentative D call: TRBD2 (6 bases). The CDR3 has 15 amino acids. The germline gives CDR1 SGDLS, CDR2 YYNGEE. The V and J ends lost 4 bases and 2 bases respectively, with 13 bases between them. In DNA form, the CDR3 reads TGTGCCAGCAGCTTCGGGGGAAACCCCTACAATGAGCAGTTCTTC. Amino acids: CASSFGGNPYNEQFF.

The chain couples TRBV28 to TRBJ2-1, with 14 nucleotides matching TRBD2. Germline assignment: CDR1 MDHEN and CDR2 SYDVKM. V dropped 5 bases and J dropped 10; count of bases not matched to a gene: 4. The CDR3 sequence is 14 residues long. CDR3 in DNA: TGTGCCAGCAGTCCGGGACTAGCGGGAGACGAGCAGTTCTTC. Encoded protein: CASSPGLAGDEQFF.

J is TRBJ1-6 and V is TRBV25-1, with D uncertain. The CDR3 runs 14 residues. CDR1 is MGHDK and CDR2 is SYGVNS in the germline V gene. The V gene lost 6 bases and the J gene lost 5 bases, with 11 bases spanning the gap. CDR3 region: CASSKGWDNSPLHF. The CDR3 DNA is TGTGCCAGCAGCAAAGGGTGGGATAATTCACCCCTCCACTTT.

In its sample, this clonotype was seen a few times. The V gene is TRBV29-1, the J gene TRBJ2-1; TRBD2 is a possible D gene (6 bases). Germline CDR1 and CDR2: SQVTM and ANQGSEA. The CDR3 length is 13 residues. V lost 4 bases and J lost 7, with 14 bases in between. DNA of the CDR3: TGCAGCGTTGGGGCGGGAAACATAAATGAGCAGTTCTTC. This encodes CSVGAGNINEQFF.

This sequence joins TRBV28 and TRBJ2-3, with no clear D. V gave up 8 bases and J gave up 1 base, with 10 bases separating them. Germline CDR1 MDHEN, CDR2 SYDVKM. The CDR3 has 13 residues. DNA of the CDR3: TGTGCCAGCGTTTGGCCGGGCACAGATACGCAGTATTTT. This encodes CASVWPGTDTQYF.

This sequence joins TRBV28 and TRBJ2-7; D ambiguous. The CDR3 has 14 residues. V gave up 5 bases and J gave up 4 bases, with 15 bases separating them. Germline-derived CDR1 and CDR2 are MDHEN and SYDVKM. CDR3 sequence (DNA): TGTGCCAGCAGTCCCACCCTTGAGAGGTACGAGCAGTACTTC. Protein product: CASSPTLERYEQYF.

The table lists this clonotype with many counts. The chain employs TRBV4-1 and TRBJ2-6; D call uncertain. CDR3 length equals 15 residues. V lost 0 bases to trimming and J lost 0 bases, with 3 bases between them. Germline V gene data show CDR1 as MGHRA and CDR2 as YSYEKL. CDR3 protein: CASSQEVSGANVLTF. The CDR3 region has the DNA TGCGCCAGCAGCCAAGAAGTCTCTGGGGCCAACGTCCTGACTTTC.

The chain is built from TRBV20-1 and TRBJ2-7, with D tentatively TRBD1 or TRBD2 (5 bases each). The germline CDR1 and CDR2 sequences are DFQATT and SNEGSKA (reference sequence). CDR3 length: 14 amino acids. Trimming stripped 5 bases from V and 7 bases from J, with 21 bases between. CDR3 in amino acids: CSAALGTAVGEQYF. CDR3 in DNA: TGCAGTGCTGCACTGGGGACGGCTGTAGGGGAGCAGTACTTC.

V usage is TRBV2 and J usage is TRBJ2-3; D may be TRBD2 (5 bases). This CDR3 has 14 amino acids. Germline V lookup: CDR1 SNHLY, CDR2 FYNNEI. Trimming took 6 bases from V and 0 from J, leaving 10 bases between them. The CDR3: CASRREPSTDTQYF. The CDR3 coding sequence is TGTGCCAGCAGGAGGGAGCCTAGCACAGATACGCAGTATTTT.